This is a list of T cell receptor beta chains from one sample in a study of CD8+ T cells in alopecia areata. Method: immunoSEQ multiplex PCR; TCRdb's copy keeps in-frame clones and lacks some. The profile shows approximately 150,000 clones, around three fifths of them singletons. The starting material was CD4+ T cells sorted from blood, obtained at week 24, from a patient treated with tofacitinib. The source is a human donor with alopecia areata. Each CDR3 is given with its conserved first and last residue. A D gene is named only where the DNA matches it firmly. Some rows mark clone size as missing; the rest say once, few, many or name a class of expanded clone.

cdr3_nt cdr3_aa j_call clone_size d_call v_call
TGCAGCGTCCGGGAGAGTAATTCACCCCTCCACTTT CSVRESNSPLHF TRBJ1-6 NA NA TRBV29-1
TGTGCCAGCAGTAACGAACTGCAGGGAGATACGCAGTATTTT CASSNELQGDTQYF TRBJ2-3 NA NA TRBV2
TGTGCCAGCAGCTTCCGCGGGGAAGAGACCCAGTACTTC CASSFRGEETQYF TRBJ2-5 few NA TRBV7-2
TGTGCCAGCAGCCCGGCCGGGACACTCTACGAGCAGTACTTC CASSPAGTLYEQYF TRBJ2-7 NA NA TRBV5-6
TGTGCCAGCAGCCTCCTGTTTGATCAGCCCCAGCATTTT CASSLLFDQPQHF TRBJ1-5 once NA TRBV6-1
TGTGCCAGCAGCCAAGATGGATTTAGGCAGTCTGGGGCCAACGTCCTGACTTTC CASSQDGFRQSGANVLTF TRBJ2-6 NA NA TRBV4-2
TGTGCCAGCAGCGGCCGGGGGAGCGCCTACAATGAGCAGTTCTTC CASSGRGSAYNEQFF TRBJ2-1 NA NA TRBV7-9
TGTGCCTGGAGTAGTCAGGTGAACACTGAAGCTTTCTTT CAWSSQVNTEAFF TRBJ1-1 once NA TRBV30
TGTGCCAGCAGTGAAGCGCGATACAGGGCGAACACTGAAGCTTTCTTT CASSEARYRANTEAFF TRBJ1-1 NA NA TRBV2
TGTGCCTGGAGTGTACTGTGGGGCTCTGGGGCCAACGTCCTGACTTTC CAWSVLWGSGANVLTF TRBJ2-6 once NA TRBV30
TGCGCCAGCAGCGGCACAGGGGATTCACCCCTCCACTTT CASSGTGDSPLHF TRBJ1-6 NA TRBD1 TRBV5-1
TGTGCCTGGAGCGTCGCCCCGGGCGGAGCTTTCTTT CAWSVAPGGAFF TRBJ1-1 NA NA TRBV30
TGCAGCGTTGAATCCCCGGGACAGCTCTATGGCTACACCTTC CSVESPGQLYGYTF TRBJ1-2 NA TRBD1 TRBV29-1
TGTGCCAGCAGTCCCTCCCCGGGCCCTTACGAGCAGTACTTC CASSPSPGPYEQYF TRBJ2-7 NA NA TRBV6-5
TGCAGCGTTGCCCTACAGAGTAGGGAGCATACGCAGTATTTT CSVALQSREHTQYF TRBJ2-3 few NA TRBV29-1
TGTGCCAGCAGTTACTCCGTGTCGGGGACGCGGCATGGCTACACCTTC CASSYSVSGTRHGYTF TRBJ1-2 NA NA TRBV6-5
TGCAGCGTTGAAGATCAAGGGAGCAATGAGCAGTTCTTC CSVEDQGSNEQFF TRBJ2-1 NA NA TRBV29-1
TGCGCCAGCCCCTTGGCAGGGAGAGAGACCCAGTACTTC CASPLAGRETQYF TRBJ2-5 many NA TRBV5-1
TGCGCCAGCAGCGCGGGGGCTCTTGGCGGGGAGCTGTTTTTT CASSAGALGGELFF TRBJ2-2 NA NA TRBV5-1
TGCGCCAGCAGCTTGGACGCATCCCCGGTCAACACTGAAGCTTTCTTT CASSLDASPVNTEAFF TRBJ1-1 few NA TRBV5-1
TGTGCCAGTAGTCCAGGGAGGTCCTATAATTCACCCCTCCACTTT CASSPGRSYNSPLHF TRBJ1-6 few NA TRBV19
TGCGCCAGCAGCCAAGGGTCAGGGGTAACCTATGGAGGCTACACCTTC CASSQGSGVTYGGYTF TRBJ1-2 NA NA TRBV4-1
TGTGCCAGTAGTATCCGCGGCGCAGAGGGCTACACCTTC CASSIRGAEGYTF TRBJ1-2 NA NA TRBV19
TGTGCCACCAGCAGAGGTGCCACGTCTGAAGCTTTCTTT CATSRGATSEAFF TRBJ1-1 few NA TRBV15
TGTGCCACCGGACGAGGGGGAACAACCTCCTACGAGCAGTACTTC CATGRGGTTSYEQYF TRBJ2-7 few NA TRBV10-3
TGCAGCGTTGACCGGACAGGGATGGGCACAGATACGCAGTATTTT CSVDRTGMGTDTQYF TRBJ2-3 NA TRBD1 TRBV29-1
TGTGCCAGTAGTCCAACAGGGGTGGGATCGGAGACCCAGTACTTC CASSPTGVGSETQYF TRBJ2-5 NA TRBD1 TRBV19
TGTGCCAGCAGCTTAGAGGGGCGGTCCTACGAGCAGTACTTC CASSLEGRSYEQYF TRBJ2-7 few NA TRBV7-2
TGTGCCTGGAACGACTTGAGAGGAGATCAGCCCCAGCATTTT CAWNDLRGDQPQHF TRBJ1-5 NA NA TRBV30
TGCAGCGTTAAGGGGAACTACGAGCAGTACTTC CSVKGNYEQYF TRBJ2-7 few NA TRBV29-1
TGCGCCAGCAGATATAACTCGGACCAAGAGACCCAGTACTTC CASRYNSDQETQYF TRBJ2-5 NA NA TRBV5-1
TGCGCCAGCAGCGAGGGTAGGGAGCATTCACCCCTCCACTTT CASSEGREHSPLHF TRBJ1-6 NA NA TRBV5-1